The 23 T cell receptor beta chains given below trace back to one sample, sequenced in a study of blood T cell repertoires in COVID-19. Clones were sequenced by immunoSEQ multiplex PCR, and TCRdb holds only the in-frame ones, with some missing. The sample records 350,000 or so clones, around nine tenths being singletons. What was sequenced was PBMCs or T cells enriched from blood (not recorded which). These receptors were obtained from a woman under 40 who had been exposed to COVID-19.

This clone was picked up a small number of times. CDR3 residues: CASSQESRPGQGNTIYF. For the CDR3, the DNA is TGTGCCAGCAGCCAAGAAAGCAGACCGGGACAGGGAAACACCATATATTTT. This chain uses TRBV4-2 with TRBJ1-3; 7 bases are shared with TRBD1. CDR1 and CDR2 from the germline V gene are LGHNA and YNFKEQ. V lost 0 bases and J lost 4; bases outside the gene matches: 9. The CDR3 is made up of 17 amino acids.

The rearrangement uses TRBV29-1 and TRBJ2-1; perhaps TRBD2 as D (5 bases). The CDR3 has 12 residues. The germline CDR1 and CDR2 sequences are SQVTM and ANQGSEA. Trimming shortened V by 7 bases and J by 8 bases, and 15 bases separated the two germline ends. The CDR3: CSGTPVRDEQFF. DNA for the CDR3: TGCAGCGGGACTCCCGTGCGGGATGAGCAGTTCTTC.

The chain is built from TRBV24-1 and TRBJ1-2; 11 positions match TRBD1. The J segment lost 4 bases and the V segment lost 6 bases, leaving 6 bases of the junction unmatched. The CDR3 totals 15 residues. From germline, CDR1 is KGHDR and CDR2 SFDVKD. Here the CDR3 reads CATSHSDRGLYGYTF. The CDR3 nucleotides read TGTGCCACCAGTCATTCGGACAGGGGGCTCTATGGCTACACCTTC.

V gene TRBV11-2 combines with J gene TRBJ2-7; D call uncertain. Trimming left V 1 base short and J 7 bases short, with 8 bases between. CDR1 SGHAT and CDR2 FQNNGV come from the germline V gene. The CDR3 runs 12 residues. CDR3 loop: CASSLVGWEQYF. The CDR3 DNA reads as TGTGCCAGCAGCTTAGTCGGTTGGGAGCAGTACTTC. Full variable domain (missing parts from reference TRBV11-2 and TRBJ2-7): EAGVAQSPRYKIIEKRQSVAFWCNPISGHATLYWYQQILGQGPKLLIQFQNNGVVDDSQLPKDRFSAERLKGVDSTLKIQPAKLEDSAVYLCASSLVGWEQYFGPGTRLTVT.

The rearrangement joins TRBV19 to TRBJ2-7; 7 nucleotides match TRBD1. Germline values: CDR1 LNHDA, CDR2 SQIVND (reference sequence). V shed 9 bases and J 4 bases; nucleotides not matched to a gene: 6. The CDR3 loop spans 12 amino acids. The CDR3 region is CARQGSTYEQYF. The DNA of the CDR3 is TGTGCCAGACAGGGGTCAACGTACGAGCAGTACTTC.

This clone was recorded only once. J is TRBJ2-7 and V is TRBV10-1; D perhaps matches TRBD1 (5 bases). Germline V gene data show CDR1 as WNHNN and CDR2 as SYGVQD (reference sequence). Deletions cut 2 bases from V and 0 bases from J, with 11 bases between. The CDR3 is 15 amino acids. CDR3 DNA sequence: TGCGCCAGCAGTGAGACAGGTTCAAGCTCCTACGAGCAGTACTTC. It yields the protein CASSETGSSSYEQYF.

The chain uses TRBV2 and TRBJ2-5; a weak D match, TRBD2 (6 bases). This CDR3 contains 15 residues. V dropped 1 base and J dropped 4 bases, with 13 bases sitting between them. Germline V gene sequence: CDR1 SNHLY, CDR2 FYNNEI. CDR3 bases: TGTGCCAGCAGTGAAGTCCGGGTCGGGGGAGAGACCCAGTACTTC. Its translation is CASSEVRVGGETQYF.

The chain links TRBV29-1 to TRBJ2-1; no clear D gene. The CDR3 contains 11 residues. V lost 7 bases and J 9 bases, leaving 13 bases between the germline ends. Germline V CDR1 and CDR2: SQVTM, ANQGSEA. The CDR3 is CSALWYGEQFF. Written as DNA, the CDR3 is TGCAGCGCTTTATGGTACGGTGAGCAGTTCTTC.

The chain employs TRBV5-1 and TRBJ2-7; TRBD1 might be the D (6 bases). CDR3 length equals 16 residues. Trimming pared 0 bases from V and 1 base from J, leaving 14 bases between. Germline CDR1 reads SGHRS; CDR2 reads YFSETQ. CDR3 bases: TGCGCCAGCAGCTTGGGAAGTCTGGGGGCGTCCTACGAGCAGTACTTC. This sequence encodes CASSLGSLGASYEQYF.

This CDR3 reads CASSLQGQETQYF. The CDR3 nucleotides are TGCGCCAGCAGCTTACAGGGCCAAGAGACCCAGTACTTC. The V call is TRBV5-1, the J call TRBJ2-5; D may be TRBD1 (6 bases). Germline V gene lookup returns CDR1 SGHRS and CDR2 YFSETQ. The CDR3 runs to 13 residues. V lost 2 bases to trimming and J lost 1 base, with 6 bases between them. The full variable domain, with the rest looked up from reference TRBV5-1 and TRBJ2-5, is KAGVTQTPRYLIKTRGQQVTLSCSPISGHRSVSWYQQTPGQGLQFLFEYFSETQRNKGNFPGRFSGRQFSNSRSEMNVSTLELGDSALYLCASSLQGQETQYFGPGTRLLVL.

This rearrangement joins TRBV9 to TRBJ2-7, with 9 positions matching TRBD2. The V segment lost 0 bases and the J segment 4 bases; nucleotides outside the gene matches: 5. The germline CDR1 and CDR2 sequences are SGDLS and YYNGEE. CDR3 length: 15 amino acids. The CDR3 loop reads CASSVEGGRGYEQYF. DNA of the CDR3: TGTGCCAGCAGCGTAGAGGGCGGGAGGGGTTACGAGCAGTACTTC.

CDR3 nucleotides: TGTGCCAGCAGTTTATCGGGGAGCTGGAATAATGAGCAGTTCTTC. Protein product: CASSLSGSWNNEQFF. The chain uses TRBV27 and TRBJ2-1; D might be TRBD2 (5 bases). Trimming took 0 bases from V and 7 from J, leaving 13 bases between them. Per germline, CDR1 MNHEY and CDR2 SMNVEV (reference sequence). This CDR3 is 15 amino acids long.

This chain links TRBV28 with TRBJ1-5; TRBD1 is a possible D gene (6 bases). CDR1 and CDR2 (germline): MDHEN, SYDVKM. V lost 5 bases, J lost 6 bases, and 11 bases lay in between. CDR3 length: 13 amino acids. In nucleotides, the CDR3 is TGTGCCAGCAGTCTACAGGGAGCTCAGCCCCAGCATTTT. Amino acids: CASSLQGAQPQHF.

V usage is TRBV11-3 and J usage is TRBJ2-6, with D perhaps matching TRBD1 (6 bases). The CDR3 totals 15 residues. Trimming took off 4 bases at V and 1 base at J, with 8 bases between the two ends. Germline V gene lookup returns CDR1 SGHNT and CDR2 YENEEA. As DNA, the CDR3 is TGTGCCAGCAGCTCCAGGGGTTCTGGGGCCAACGTCCTGACTTTC. Its protein is CASSSRGSGANVLTF.

The chain uses TRBV28 and TRBJ1-2; 8 bases align to TRBD1. Per the germline V gene, CDR1 is MDHEN and CDR2 is SYDVKM. The CDR3 has 15 amino acids. V dropped 7 bases and J dropped 4; count of bases not matched to a gene: 11. The CDR3 here is CASTTRDRKIYGYTF. In nucleotides, the CDR3 is TGTGCCAGCACCACCCGGGACAGGAAAATCTATGGCTACACCTTC.

Here the CDR3 reads CAIRHTGVSEAFF. The CDR3 DNA is TGTGCCATCAGACATACAGGGGTCTCTGAAGCTTTCTTT. The chain employs TRBV10-3 and TRBJ1-1; 7 nucleotides match TRBD1. V lost 6 bases and J lost 6; bases outside the gene matches: 7. The V gene's germline CDR1 is ENHRY and CDR2 SYGVKD. This CDR3 has 13 residues.

This clone is a singleton in its sample. The J gene is TRBJ2-2, the V gene TRBV19; tentative D call: TRBD1 (6 bases). V was trimmed by 6 bases and J by 1 base, leaving 18 bases between them. This CDR3 is 17 amino acids long. CDR1 is LNHDA, CDR2 SQIVND, per germline (reference sequence). The CDR3 loop is CASSSLGGRENTGELFF. The CDR3 bases are TGTGCCAGTAGCTCCCTTGGGGGCAGGGAGAACACCGGGGAGCTGTTTTTT. The whole variable domain, filled in from reference TRBV19 and TRBJ2-2, reads DGGITQSPKYLFRKEGQNVTLSCEQNLNHDAMYWYRQDPGQGLRLIYYSQIVNDFQKGDIAEGYSVSREKKESFPLTVTSAQKNPTAFYLCASSSLGGRENTGELFFGEGSRLTVL.

The rearrangement uses TRBV25-1 and TRBJ2-2; D unclear. V shed 4 bases and J shed 5 bases, with 17 bases lying between them. The V gene's germline CDR1 is MGHDK and CDR2 SYGVNS. CDR3 size: 16 residues. CDR3 region: CASSGHAKVVTGELFF. CDR3 sequence (DNA): TGTGCCAGCAGTGGACACGCGAAGGTGGTTACCGGGGAGCTGTTTTTT.

This chain links TRBV5-4 with TRBJ2-2; 11 nucleotides agree with TRBD2. CDR3 size: 16 residues. V dropped 1 base and J dropped 6; count of bases not matched to a gene: 5. Germline V gene lookup returns CDR1 SGHNT and CDR2 YYREEE (reference sequence). CDR3: CASSLSLAGVAGELFF. DNA of the CDR3: TGTGCCAGCAGCTTGTCACTAGCGGGAGTCGCCGGGGAGCTGTTTTTT.

This clone was seen once. The chain joins TRBV4-1 to TRBJ2-4; the D is unclear. The germline V and J ends were trimmed by 0 bases and 6 bases, with 12 bases remaining between them. The CDR3 spans 15 residues. Germline CDR1 is MGHRA and CDR2 is YSYEKL. CDR3 coding DNA: TGCGCCAGCAGCCAAGAGATTCCGGGTACAAACATTCAGTACTTC. Encoded protein: CASSQEIPGTNIQYF.

V and J are TRBV10-2 and TRBJ1-4; D is undetermined. The ends were cut back, 0 bases at V and 8 bases at J, with 7 bases in the middle. The germline gives CDR1 WSHSY, CDR2 SAAADI. The CDR3 is 13 residues long. The CDR3 loop is CASSESMFEKLFF. The CDR3 DNA reads as TGCGCCAGCAGTGAGTCTATGTTCGAAAAACTGTTTTTT.

This clone was seen more than once but under ten times. V is TRBV5-4 and J is TRBJ1-2, with 9 bases matching TRBD1. With V trimmed by 0 bases and J by 1 base, 4 bases remained unmatched. The CDR3 is 16 amino acids. The germline gives CDR1 SGHNT, CDR2 YYREEE (reference sequence). CDR3 bases: TGTGCCAGCAGCTTGGGGGGACAGGGCTTTAACTATGGCTACACCTTC. It codes for CASSLGGQGFNYGYTF.

This chain joins TRBV5-1 and TRBJ1-2; D gene uncertain. The CDR3 runs to 13 residues. CDR1 and CDR2 from the germline V gene are SGHRS and YFSETQ. Trimming cost V 4 bases and J 6 bases, with 13 bases left between them. The CDR3 DNA reads TGCGCCAGCAGCGAAAGGGAGAGCCATGGCTACACCTTC. Its protein product is CASSERESHGYTF.